These 2 T cell receptor beta chains were all obtained from the same sample, sequenced in a study of T cells in Graves' hyperthyroidism and ophthalmopathy (dated by TCRdb to the late 2010s). Library preparation employed multiplex PCR. Instrument on record: Illumina HiSeq 2000. Amplification of TCR beta CDR3 regions was carried out from RNA transcripts. The TCR CDR3 was subjected to a first round of RT-PCR using the HTBI primer set and the Qiagen OneStep RT-PCR kit. TCRdb trimmed the raw reads at Q25, called clones with MiXCR and kept productive beta chains. Identical CDR3 protein sequences are pooled into one entry, listed with their most common genes and DNA. The sample table lists about 480,000 distinct CDR3 sequences, over 13% of them with a count of one. Roughly 17% of the sample comes from the top ten. Sequenced: blood. All receptors come from a woman aged 18-35 years with Graves' hyperthyroidism.

There are many counts of this clonotype. The chain combines TRBV7-8 with TRBJ2-7; TRBD2 might be the D (6 bases). Germline-derived CDR1 and CDR2 are SGHVS and FQNEAQ. The CDR3 consists of 16 residues. Trimming removed 5 bases from V and 2 bases from J, with 19 bases in between. The DNA of the CDR3 is TGTGCCAGCAGCATGGATGGGGACTTTGGGACCTACGAGCAGTACGTC. As protein: CASSMDGDFGTYEQYV.

As concerns this clonotype: A much larger clone lies a single base off, so this may be a read error. This rearrangement joins TRBV7-3 to TRBJ1-1; 9 bases line up with TRBD1. With 2 bases clipped from V and 1 base from J, the junction kept 2 bases outside the gene matches. Germline CDR1 and CDR2: SGHTA and FQGTGA. The CDR3 covers 15 residues. The CDR3 loop reads CASSLGGQGNTEAFF. As DNA, the CDR3 is TGTGCCAGCAGCTTAGGGGGACAGGGGAACACTGAAGCTTTCTTT.